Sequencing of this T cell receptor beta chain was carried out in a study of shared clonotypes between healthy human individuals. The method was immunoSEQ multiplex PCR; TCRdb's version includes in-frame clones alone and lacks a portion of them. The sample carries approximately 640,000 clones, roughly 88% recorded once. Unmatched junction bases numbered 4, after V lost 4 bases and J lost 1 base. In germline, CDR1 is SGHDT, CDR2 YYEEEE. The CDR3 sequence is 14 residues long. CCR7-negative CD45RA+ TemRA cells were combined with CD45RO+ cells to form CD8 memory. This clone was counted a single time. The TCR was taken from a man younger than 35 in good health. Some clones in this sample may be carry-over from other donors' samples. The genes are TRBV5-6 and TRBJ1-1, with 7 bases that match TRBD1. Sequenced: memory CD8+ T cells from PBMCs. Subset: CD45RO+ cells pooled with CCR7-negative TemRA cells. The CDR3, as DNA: TGTGCCAGCAGCCACCGGGACAGGAACACTGAAGCTTTCTTT. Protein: CASSHRDRNTEAFF.